Following are 16 T cell receptor beta chains from one sample sequenced in a study of blood T cells in healthy people across ages. Primed by a sample-barcoded 5' primer and a J-beta primer mix, a second PCR proceeded for about 6 to 12 cycles. A single record per CDR3 protein comes from TCRdb applying MiXCR to the 5' RACE reads. The sample contains about 900,000 distinct CDR3 sequences, about 48% of which appear only once. Sequenced: blood. The receptors come from a man younger than 40 in good health.

This clonotype was counted a single time. The chain couples TRBV12-3 or TRBV12-4 to TRBJ1-2; 10 nucleotides line up with TRBD1. J lost 4 bases, V lost 5 bases, and 4 bases had no gene match. The CDR3 runs 14 residues. The CDR3 loop reads CASSRQGAAYGYTF. CDR3 nucleotide sequence: TGTGCCAGCAGTCGACAGGGGGCGGCCTATGGCTACACCTTC.

The chain recombines TRBV6-6 with TRBJ1-1; TRBD1 might be the D (5 bases). This CDR3 has 15 amino acids. Trimming removed 8 bases at V and 1 base at J, with 17 bases between. Looked up from germline, CDR1 is MNHNY and CDR2 is SVGAGI (reference sequence). CDR3 protein: CASRPGPPRNTEAFF. In nucleotides, the CDR3 is TGTGCCAGCCGCCCGGGACCGCCGCGGAACACTGAAGCTTTCTTT.

This clonotype showed up many times. The rearrangement joins TRBV11-2 to TRBJ2-3; 9 bases match TRBD2. Germline trimming cut 5 bases from V and 1 base from J; bases unmatched to any gene: 7. This CDR3 region has 16 residues. Germline loops: CDR1 SGHAT, CDR2 FQNNGV. CDR3 sequence (DNA): TGTGCCAGCAGCACATCTAGCGGGGTTCGCACAGATACGCAGTATTTT. Its translation: CASSTSSGVRTDTQYF.

The rearrangement links TRBV20-1 to TRBJ2-7; D gene unclear. The length of the CDR3 is 16 residues. Germline V gene sequence: CDR1 DFQATT, CDR2 SNEGSKA (reference sequence). Trimming cost V 0 bases and J 2 bases, with 17 bases left between them. The DNA for the CDR3 is TGCAGTGCTAGAGATCTCCACCGAACTTCCGCCTACGAGCAGTACTTC. It codes for CSARDLHRTSAYEQYF.

This clonotype has at least ten counts. V usage is TRBV5-6 and J usage is TRBJ2-1; 9 nucleotides line up with TRBD1. Trimming took 2 bases from V and 9 from J; bases not matched to a gene: 9. Germline V lookup: CDR1 SGHDT, CDR2 YYEEEE. This CDR3 is 15 amino acids long. The CDR3 region has the DNA TGTGCCAGCAGCTTTGGGACAGGGCTACTCACTGAGCAGTTCTTC. Translating it yields CASSFGTGLLTEQFF.

The chain couples TRBV6-5 to TRBJ2-1; tentatively, D is TRBD2 (6 bases). CDR3 length equals 11 residues. V was cut by 10 bases and J by 12 bases, with 16 bases left in between. CDR1 is MNHEY and CDR2 is SVGAGI in the germline V gene. CDR3 amino acids: CATGRTPPQFF. For the CDR3, the DNA is TGTGCCACGGGGAGGACGCCCCCGCAGTTCTTC.

V usage is TRBV9 and J usage is TRBJ2-3; the match to TRBD1 covers 9 bases. The V gene end was trimmed by 2 bases and the J gene end by 0 bases; junction bases not matched to a gene: 7. The CDR3 spans 17 residues. Germline CDR1 reads SGDLS; CDR2 reads YYNGEE. In nucleotides, the CDR3 is TGTGCCAGCAGCGTGGGACAGGGTTTTCCGAGCACAGATACGCAGTATTTT. Amino acids: CASSVGQGFPSTDTQYF.

The chain recombines TRBV5-1 with TRBJ1-5; no clear D gene. CDR3 length: 15 residues. CDR1 and CDR2 (germline): SGHRS, YFSETQ. Trimming removed 5 bases from V and 0 bases from J, with 12 bases in between. The CDR3 sequence is CASSIDPNSNQPQHF. CDR3 sequence (DNA): TGCGCCAGCAGTATAGACCCAAATAGCAATCAGCCCCAGCATTTT. The full variable domain, with the rest looked up from reference TRBV5-1 and TRBJ1-5, is KAGVTQTPRYLIKTRGQQVTLSCSPISGHRSVSWYQQTPGQGLQFLFEYFSETQRNKGNFPGRFSGRQFSNSRSEMNVSTLELGDSALYLCASSIDPNSNQPQHFGDGTRLSIL.

The genes are TRBV19 and TRBJ2-5, with 7 bases fitting TRBD1. The J call may be faulty, since TRBJ2-7 better matches the DNA end. Germline CDR1 is LNHDA and CDR2 is SQIVND (reference sequence). This CDR3 has 14 amino acids. The CDR3 is CASSVHGTDYEQYF. The CDR3 nucleotides read TGTGCCAGTAGCGTACACGGGACAGACTACGAGCAGTACTTC.

About this clonotype: At one end the junction does not follow the germline gene, possibly because of a read error. DNA for the CDR3: TGTGCCAGCATCTTAGGTTTGGGGACGGAACTGTTTTTT. Translating it yields CASILGLGTELFF. The V gene is TRBV11-2, the J gene TRBJ1-4; the D gene is possibly TRBD1 (5 bases). Germline assignment: CDR1 SGHAT and CDR2 FQNNGV. This CDR3 has 13 amino acids.

The chain carries TRBV5-1 and TRBJ2-1; 13 bases map to TRBD2. The V gene end was trimmed by 4 bases and the J gene end by 8 bases; junction bases not matched to a gene: 6. CDR3 length equals 15 residues. Germline values: CDR1 SGHRS, CDR2 YFSETQ. The CDR3 loop is CASSATSGGVDEQFF. Written as DNA, the CDR3 is TGCGCCAGCAGCGCTACTAGCGGGGGGGTCGATGAGCAGTTCTTC.

As concerns this clonotype: A read error may account for a junction end that differs from germline. The CDR3 bases are TGTGTCAGCATCGTGGACAGGGTGGCCAAGAATGAGCAGTTCTTC. It specifies CVSIVDRVAKNEQFF. This chain joins TRBV6-6 and TRBJ2-1, with 8 bases lining up with TRBD1. There are 15 residues in the CDR3. CDR1 is MNHNY, CDR2 SVGAGI, per germline (reference sequence).

This clonotype was observed at least ten times. The rearrangement joins TRBV7-2 to TRBJ2-3, with TRBD2 matching over 8 bases. CDR1 and CDR2 (germline): SGHTA, FQGNSA. The V segment lost 2 bases and the J segment 4 bases; nucleotides outside the gene matches: 8. The CDR3 runs to 16 residues. CDR3 sequence: CASSLFRGGGADTQYF. The DNA of the CDR3 is TGTGCCAGCAGCTTATTTCGGGGGGGAGGGGCAGATACGCAGTATTTT.

The J gene is TRBJ2-3, the V gene TRBV3-1; 8 bases align to TRBD2. Germline V gene data show CDR1 as LGHDT and CDR2 as YNNKEL (reference sequence). Trimming removed 1 base from V and 4 bases from J; junction bases left unmatched: 4. The CDR3 extends over 15 amino acids. The CDR3 bases are TGTGCCAGCAGCCAAGGGGGACTAGACTCAGATACGCAGTATTTT. Protein sequence: CASSQGGLDSDTQYF.

The V gene is TRBV7-8, the J gene TRBJ2-3; D remains ambiguous. Trimming removed 4 bases at V and 6 bases at J, with 17 bases between. Germline V gene data show CDR1 as SGHVS and CDR2 as FQNEAQ. This CDR3 has 15 residues. CDR3: CASSSLFDGSDTQYF. The CDR3 DNA follows: TGTGCCAGCAGCTCGTTATTCGACGGTTCGGATACGCAGTATTTT. Full variable domain (outside the CDR3, taken from reference TRBV7-8 and TRBJ2-3): GAGVSQSPRYKVAKRGQDVALRCDPISGHVSLFWYQQALGQGPEFLTYFQNEAQLDKSGLPSDRFFAERPEGSVSTLKIQRTQQEDSAVYLCASSSLFDGSDTQYFGPGTRLTVL.

CDR3 sequence: CASSSPQGAPYEQYF. The CDR3 nucleotides are TGTGCCAGCAGTTCCCCACAGGGGGCCCCCTACGAGCAGTACTTC. The chain joins TRBV28 to TRBJ2-7; TRBD1 matches 9 bases. Per the germline V gene, CDR1 is MDHEN and CDR2 is SYDVKM. The CDR3 extends over 15 amino acids. After removal of 4 bases from V and 2 bases from J, the junction contained 6 bases not matched to a gene. The full variable domain, in which reference TRBV28 and TRBJ2-7 provide the parts outside the CDR3, is DVKVTQSSRYLVKRTGEKVFLECVQDMDHENMFWYRQDPGLGLRLIYFSYDVKMKEKGDIPEGYSVSREKKERFSLILESASTNQTSMYLCASSSPQGAPYEQYFGPGTRLTVT.